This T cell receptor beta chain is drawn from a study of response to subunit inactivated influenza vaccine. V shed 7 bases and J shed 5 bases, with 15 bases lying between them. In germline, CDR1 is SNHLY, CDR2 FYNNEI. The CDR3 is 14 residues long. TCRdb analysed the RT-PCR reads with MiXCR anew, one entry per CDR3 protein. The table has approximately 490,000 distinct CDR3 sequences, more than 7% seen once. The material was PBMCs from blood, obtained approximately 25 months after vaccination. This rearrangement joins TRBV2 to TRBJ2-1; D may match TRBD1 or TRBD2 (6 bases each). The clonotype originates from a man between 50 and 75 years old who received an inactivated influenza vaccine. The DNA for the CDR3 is TGTGCCAGCAATGATGGGGGGCCGGACAATGAGCAGTTCTTC. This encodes CASNDGGPDNEQFF. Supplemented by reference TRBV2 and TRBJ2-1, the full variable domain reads EPEVTQTPSHQVTQMGQEVILRCVPISNHLYFYWYRQILGQKVEFLVSFYNNEISEKSEIFDDQFSVERPDGSNFTLKIRSTKLEDSAMYFCASNDGGPDNEQFFGPGTRLTVL.